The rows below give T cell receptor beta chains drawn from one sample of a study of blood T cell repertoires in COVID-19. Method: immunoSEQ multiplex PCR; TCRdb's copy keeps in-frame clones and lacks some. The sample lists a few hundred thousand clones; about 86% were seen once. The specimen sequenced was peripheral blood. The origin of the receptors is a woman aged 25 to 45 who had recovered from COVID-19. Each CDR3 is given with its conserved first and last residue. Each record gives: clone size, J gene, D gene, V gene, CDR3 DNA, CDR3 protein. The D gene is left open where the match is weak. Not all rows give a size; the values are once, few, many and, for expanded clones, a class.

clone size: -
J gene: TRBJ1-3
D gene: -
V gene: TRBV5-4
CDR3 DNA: TGTGCCAGCAGCTTGAACCAGGGGTCTGGAAACACCATATATTTT
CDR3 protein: CASSLNQGSGNTIYF

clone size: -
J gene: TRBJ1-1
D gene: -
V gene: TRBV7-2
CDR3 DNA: TGTGCCAGCAGCTTATTGGGTGGAGCTGAAGCTTTCTTT
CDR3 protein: CASSLLGGAEAFF

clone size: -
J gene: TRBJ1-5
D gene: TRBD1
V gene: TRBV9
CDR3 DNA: TGTGCCAGCAGCGCCACAGGGGGGAGTCAGCCCCAGCATTTT
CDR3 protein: CASSATGGSQPQHF

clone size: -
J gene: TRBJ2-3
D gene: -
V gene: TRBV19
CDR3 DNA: TGTGCCAGTAGTATGAGGCTAGCCCCCGGCACAGATACGCAGTATTTT
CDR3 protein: CASSMRLAPGTDTQYF

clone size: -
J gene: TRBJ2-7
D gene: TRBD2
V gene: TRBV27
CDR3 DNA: TGTGCCAGCAGTTCGCTTACTAGCGGGAGAGCCGAGCAGTACTTC
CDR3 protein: CASSSLTSGRAEQYF

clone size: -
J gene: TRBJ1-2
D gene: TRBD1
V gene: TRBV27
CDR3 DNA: TGTGCCAGCAGGCTAACAGGGGTAGGGAATGGCTACACCTTC
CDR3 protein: CASRLTGVGNGYTF

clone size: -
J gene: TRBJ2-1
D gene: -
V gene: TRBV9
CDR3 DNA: TGTGCCAGCAGCGTAGATGGCGTGGGGAGTATTGAGCAGTTCTTC
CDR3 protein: CASSVDGVGSIEQFF

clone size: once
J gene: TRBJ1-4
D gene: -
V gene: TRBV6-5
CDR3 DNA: TGTGCCAGCAGTCCAACAACTAATGAAAAACTGTTTTTT
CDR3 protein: CASSPTTNEKLFF

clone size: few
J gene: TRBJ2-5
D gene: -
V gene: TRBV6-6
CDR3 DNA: TGTGCCAGCATTAGGGGAACAGGGGAGACCCAGTACTTC
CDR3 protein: CASIRGTGETQYF

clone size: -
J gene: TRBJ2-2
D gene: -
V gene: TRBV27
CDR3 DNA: TGTGCCAGCACCGCGAGCAGGGACACCGGGGAGCTGTTTTTT
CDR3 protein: CASTASRDTGELFF

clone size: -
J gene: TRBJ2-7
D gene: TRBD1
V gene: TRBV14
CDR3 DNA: TGTGCCAGCAGCCAGAGGGGACAGCAGCATTACGAGCAGTACTTC
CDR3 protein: CASSQRGQQHYEQYF

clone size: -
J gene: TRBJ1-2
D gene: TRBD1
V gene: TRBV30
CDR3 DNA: TGTGCCTGGAGTGCCCCGGGACAGGGAAGGTATGGCTACACCTTC
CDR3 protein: CAWSAPGQGRYGYTF

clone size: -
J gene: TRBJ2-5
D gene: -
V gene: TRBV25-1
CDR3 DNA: TGTGCCAGCAGTGAAGGTGGGTATACTCCGGGTAAGGCGACCCAGTACTTC
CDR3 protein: CASSEGGYTPGKATQYF

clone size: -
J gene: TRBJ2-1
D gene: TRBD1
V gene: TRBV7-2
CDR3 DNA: TGTGCCAGCATCAAGGACAGGTACAATGAGCAGTTCTTC
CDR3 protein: CASIKDRYNEQFF

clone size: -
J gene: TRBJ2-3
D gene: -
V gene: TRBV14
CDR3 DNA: TGTGCCAGCAGCCGGCTCAGGGGTGCCAGCACAGATACGCAGTATTTT
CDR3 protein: CASSRLRGASTDTQYF

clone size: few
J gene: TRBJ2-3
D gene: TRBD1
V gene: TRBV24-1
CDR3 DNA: TGTGCCACCAGTGATTTAGGTGACAGGGGGTCAGGTACGCAGTATTTT
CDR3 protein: CATSDLGDRGSGTQYF

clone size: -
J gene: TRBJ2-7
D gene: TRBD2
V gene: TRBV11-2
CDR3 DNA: TGTGCCAGCAGCCGGGGGACTAGTTTCGAGCAGTACTTC
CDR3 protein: CASSRGTSFEQYF

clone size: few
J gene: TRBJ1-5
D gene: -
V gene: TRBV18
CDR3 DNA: TGTGCCAGCTCAGCGGACATGTCCGGGCAGCCCCAGCATTTT
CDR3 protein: CASSADMSGQPQHF

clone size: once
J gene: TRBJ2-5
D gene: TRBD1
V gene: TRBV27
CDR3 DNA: TGTGCCAGCCGTAATCTTGACAGGGCCTACGAGACCCAGTACTTC
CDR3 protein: CASRNLDRAYETQYF

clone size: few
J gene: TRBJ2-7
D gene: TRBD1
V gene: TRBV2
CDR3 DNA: TGTGCCAGCACTCAGGACAGGCCAGAAAACTCCTACGAGCAGTACTTC
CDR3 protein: CASTQDRPENSYEQYF

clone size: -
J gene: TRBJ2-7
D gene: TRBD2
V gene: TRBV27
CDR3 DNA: TGTGCCAGCAGTCCGATAGGGGCTAGCGGGAGTCTAGGCGGCGAGCAGTACTTC
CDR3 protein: CASSPIGASGSLGGEQYF

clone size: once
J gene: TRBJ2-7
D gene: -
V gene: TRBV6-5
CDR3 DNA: TGTGCCAGCAGGTGGGGTCGGGGGGAGCAGTACTTC
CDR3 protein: CASRWGRGEQYF

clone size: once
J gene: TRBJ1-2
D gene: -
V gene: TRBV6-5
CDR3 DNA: TGTGCCAGCAGTTACTCGACAGAAGACTATGGCTACACCTTC
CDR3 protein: CASSYSTEDYGYTF

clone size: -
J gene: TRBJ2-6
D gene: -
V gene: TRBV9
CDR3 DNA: TGTGCCAGCAGCGGTAGTGCAGGGTCTGGGGCCAACGTCCTGACTTTC
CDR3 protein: CASSGSAGSGANVLTF

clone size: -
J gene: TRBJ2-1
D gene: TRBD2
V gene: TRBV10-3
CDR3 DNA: TGTGCCATCAGTGTCAGCGGGAGTCGGAACAATGAGCAGTTCTTC
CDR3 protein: CAISVSGSRNNEQFF

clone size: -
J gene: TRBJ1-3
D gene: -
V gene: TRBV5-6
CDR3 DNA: TGTGCCAGCAGCCCGACCCGGGGAGGAGACTCTGGAAACACCATATATTTT
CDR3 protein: CASSPTRGGDSGNTIYF

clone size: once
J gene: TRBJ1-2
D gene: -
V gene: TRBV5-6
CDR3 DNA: TGTGCCAGCAGCTTTCCACCCCCCCGGTTCTATGGCTACACCTTC
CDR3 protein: CASSFPPPRFYGYTF

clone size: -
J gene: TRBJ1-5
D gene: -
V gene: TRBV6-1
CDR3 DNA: TGTGCCAGCAGTGACTTCAGACTATATAGCAATCAGCCCCAGCATTTT
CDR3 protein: CASSDFRLYSNQPQHF

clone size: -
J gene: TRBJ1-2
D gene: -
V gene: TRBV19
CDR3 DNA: TGTGCCAGTAGTATAAACGGTGGAGACTATGGCTACACCTTC
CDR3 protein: CASSINGGDYGYTF

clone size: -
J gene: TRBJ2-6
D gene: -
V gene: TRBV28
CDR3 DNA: TGTGCCAGCAGCCTCGGGGGCTCTGGGGCCAACGTCCTGACTTTC
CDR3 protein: CASSLGGSGANVLTF

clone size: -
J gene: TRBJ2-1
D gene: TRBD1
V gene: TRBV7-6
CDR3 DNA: TGTGCCAGCAGCCCGGACAGGGCCTACAATGAGCAGTTCTTC
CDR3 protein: CASSPDRAYNEQFF

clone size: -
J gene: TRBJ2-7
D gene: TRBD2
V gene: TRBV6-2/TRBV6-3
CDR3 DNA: TGTGCCAGCAGTAAGGGACTAGCGGGAGAGTACGAGCAGTACTTC
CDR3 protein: CASSKGLAGEYEQYF

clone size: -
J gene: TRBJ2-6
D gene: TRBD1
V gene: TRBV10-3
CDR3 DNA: TGTGCCATCAGGGGGACAGGGTCTGGGGCCAACGTCCTGACTTTC
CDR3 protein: CAIRGTGSGANVLTF

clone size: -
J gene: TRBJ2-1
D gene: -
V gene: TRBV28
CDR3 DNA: TGTGCCAGCACCCCTCAGAGAGGAAACTACAATGAGCAGTTCTTC
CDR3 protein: CASTPQRGNYNEQFF

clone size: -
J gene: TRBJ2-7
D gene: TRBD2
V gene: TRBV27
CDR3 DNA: TGTGCCAGCAGGCGCCCGGGACTAGCGGGAGGCTACGAGCAGTACTTC
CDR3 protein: CASRRPGLAGGYEQYF

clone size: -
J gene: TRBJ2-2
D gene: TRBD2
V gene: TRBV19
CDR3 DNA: TGTGCCAGTACCATGGGTCCTAGCGGGAGGGCCGGGGAGCTGTTTTTT
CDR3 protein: CASTMGPSGRAGELFF

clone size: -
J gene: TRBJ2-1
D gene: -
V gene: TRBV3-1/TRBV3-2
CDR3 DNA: TGTGCCAGCAGCCAAGAATGGCTCAGCTACAATGAGCAGTTCTTC
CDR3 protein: CASSQEWLSYNEQFF

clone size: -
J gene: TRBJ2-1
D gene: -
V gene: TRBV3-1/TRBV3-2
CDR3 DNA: TGTGCCAGCAGCCAAGATCCCAGATACAATGAGCAGTTCTTC
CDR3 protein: CASSQDPRYNEQFF

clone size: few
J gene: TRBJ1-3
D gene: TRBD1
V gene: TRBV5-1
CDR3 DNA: TGCGCCAGCAGCGGAACCACAGGGGCCAGCTCTGGAAACACCATATATTTT
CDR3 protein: CASSGTTGASSGNTIYF

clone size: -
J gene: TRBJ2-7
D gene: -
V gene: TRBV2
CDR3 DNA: TGTGCCAGCAGTGAAAGAGGGGGTGGATCCTACGAGCAGTACTTC
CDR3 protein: CASSERGGGSYEQYF

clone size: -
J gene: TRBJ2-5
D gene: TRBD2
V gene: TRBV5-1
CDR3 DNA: TGCGCCAGCAGCTTGGGACTAGCGGGAACAGAGACCCAGTACTTC
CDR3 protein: CASSLGLAGTETQYF

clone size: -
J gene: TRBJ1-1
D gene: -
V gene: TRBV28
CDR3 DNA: TGTGCCAGCAGTTTAAGACAGCAGGACACTGAAGCTTTCTTT
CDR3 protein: CASSLRQQDTEAFF

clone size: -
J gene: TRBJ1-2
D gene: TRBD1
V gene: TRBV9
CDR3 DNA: TGTGCCAGCAGCGGGCAGGGGGCAAGAGGCTACACCTTC
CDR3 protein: CASSGQGARGYTF

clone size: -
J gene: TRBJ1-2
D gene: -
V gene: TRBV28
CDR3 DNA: TGTGCCAGCAGTTTACAGGGAACTAACTATGGCTACACCTTC
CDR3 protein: CASSLQGTNYGYTF

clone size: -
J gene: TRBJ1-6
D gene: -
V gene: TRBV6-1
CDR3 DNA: TGTGCCAGCAGTGAAGCGGGGAGCTCCTATAATTCACCCCTCCACTTT
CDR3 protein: CASSEAGSSYNSPLHF

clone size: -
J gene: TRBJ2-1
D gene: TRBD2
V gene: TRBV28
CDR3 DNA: TGTGCCAGCAGTTTCGGCGGGAGTTCCAATGAGCAGTTCTTC
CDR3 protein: CASSFGGSSNEQFF

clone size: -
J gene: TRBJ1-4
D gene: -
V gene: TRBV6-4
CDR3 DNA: TGTGCCAGCAGTGACGCAAATCAACCTACAACTAATGAAAAACTGTTTTTT
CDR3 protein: CASSDANQPTTNEKLFF

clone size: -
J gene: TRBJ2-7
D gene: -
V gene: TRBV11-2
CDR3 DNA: TGTGCCAGCTTTTCCTACCGGACTAATGGCGGTCGCTCCTACGAGCAGTACTTC
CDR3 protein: CASFSYRTNGGRSYEQYF

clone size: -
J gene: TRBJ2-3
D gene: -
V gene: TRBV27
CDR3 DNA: TGTGCCAGCAGTTTAGGGCAGGGCCGCACAGATACGCAGTATTTT
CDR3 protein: CASSLGQGRTDTQYF

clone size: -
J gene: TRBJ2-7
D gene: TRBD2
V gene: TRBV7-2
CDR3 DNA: TGTGCCAGCACCCTCATAGCGGGAGGGCCCTACGAGCAGTACTTC
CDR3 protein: CASTLIAGGPYEQYF

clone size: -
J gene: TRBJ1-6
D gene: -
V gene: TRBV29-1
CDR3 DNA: TGCAGCGTCGACCGGGAACCATCGAATTCACCCCTCCACTTT
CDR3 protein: CSVDREPSNSPLHF

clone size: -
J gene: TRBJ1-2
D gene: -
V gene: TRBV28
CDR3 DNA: TGTGCCAGCAGTTTTAACAGAAGGAGGTATGGCTACACCTTC
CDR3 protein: CASSFNRRRYGYTF